This TCR beta chain stems from a study of cytomegalovirus exposure and HLA in healthy donors. CDR3 length equals 14 residues. In germline, CDR1 is SEHNR, CDR2 FQNEAQ (reference sequence). With 5 bases removed from V and 1 base from J, the gap between germline ends came to 12 bases. The study ran its PCR with 60 Vbeta and 13 Jbeta primers. Clones were read by immunoSEQ multiplex PCR, and TCRdb kept only the in-frame ones, dropping some. The table shows about 160,000 clones, with about 65% occurring only once. With regard to this clone: Its antigen is as yet unknown.

Study-level findings and limits: Rarity characterized most TCR sequences, yet some public TCRs appeared in many donors.

The gene calls are TRBV7-9 and TRBJ2-7; D may be TRBD1 (6 bases). The clonotype originates from a man in his forties in good health and CMV-seropositive. Sequencing was performed on PBMCs. The CDR3 protein is CASSPGQISYEQYF. In DNA, the CDR3 is TGTGCCAGCAGCCCCGGACAGATTTCCTACGAGCAGTACTTC.